A selection of T cell receptor beta chains follows, all from one sample in a study of cytomegalovirus exposure and HLA in healthy donors. Clones were sequenced by immunoSEQ multiplex PCR, and TCRdb holds only the in-frame ones, with some missing. The sample holds 220,000 or so clones, around four fifths seen once. Sequencing was done on a sample of PBMCs. Every receptor here comes from a woman younger than 35 in good health and CMV-seronegative. Both conserved end residues are part of each CDR3. A D gene is named only where the DNA matches it firmly. Only part of the rows carry a size: once, few, many, or a class if the clone is expanded.

j_gene: TRBJ2-7; abundance: NA; v_gene: TRBV2; d_gene: NA; CDR3aa: CASSVNYEQYF; CDR3nt: TGTGCCAGCAGTGTCAACTACGAGCAGTACTTC
j_gene: TRBJ1-5; abundance: NA; v_gene: TRBV23-1; d_gene: NA; CDR3aa: CASSQSVRDNQPQHF; CDR3nt: TGCGCCAGCAGTCAATCGGTCAGGGATAATCAGCCCCAGCATTTT
j_gene: TRBJ2-1; abundance: NA; v_gene: TRBV6-5; d_gene: NA; CDR3aa: CASSLSRSSYNEQFF; CDR3nt: TGTGCCAGCAGTTTAAGCCGCAGCTCCTACAATGAGCAGTTCTTC
j_gene: TRBJ1-5; abundance: once; v_gene: TRBV6-5; d_gene: NA; CDR3aa: CASSTGIGNQPQHF; CDR3nt: TGTGCCAGCAGTACAGGGATAGGTAATCAGCCCCAGCATTTT
j_gene: TRBJ1-3; abundance: NA; v_gene: TRBV7-9; d_gene: NA; CDR3aa: CASSSQGLSIYF; CDR3nt: TGTGCCAGCAGCTCCCAAGGGCTCTCCATATATTTT
j_gene: TRBJ1-4; abundance: NA; v_gene: TRBV10-3; d_gene: NA; CDR3aa: CAISRDNEKLFF; CDR3nt: TGTGCCATCAGCCGAGATAATGAAAAACTGTTTTTT
j_gene: TRBJ2-1; abundance: NA; v_gene: TRBV18; d_gene: NA; CDR3aa: CASSPPTRRQFF; CDR3nt: TGTGCCAGCTCACCACCCACTAGGAGGCAGTTCTTC
j_gene: TRBJ1-5; abundance: few; v_gene: TRBV29-1; d_gene: NA; CDR3aa: CSVADGFLGNQPQHF; CDR3nt: TGCAGCGTTGCGGACGGCTTCCTAGGCAATCAGCCCCAGCATTTT
j_gene: TRBJ2-5; abundance: NA; v_gene: TRBV29-1; d_gene: TRBD1; CDR3aa: CSVLTGGGRETQYF; CDR3nt: TGCAGCGTTCTCACAGGGGGTGGAAGAGAGACCCAGTACTTC
j_gene: TRBJ1-4; abundance: NA; v_gene: TRBV30; d_gene: NA; CDR3aa: CAWMPNEKLFF; CDR3nt: TGTGCCTGGATGCCTAATGAAAAACTGTTTTTT
j_gene: TRBJ2-7; abundance: once; v_gene: TRBV7-9; d_gene: NA; CDR3aa: CASSLRQSYEQYF; CDR3nt: TGTGCCAGCAGCTTAAGACAATCCTACGAGCAGTACTTC
j_gene: TRBJ2-2; abundance: NA; v_gene: TRBV9; d_gene: NA; CDR3aa: CASSVAVGAGWTGELFF; CDR3nt: TGTGCCAGCAGCGTAGCTGTAGGGGCAGGATGGACCGGGGAGCTGTTTTTT
j_gene: TRBJ1-5; abundance: NA; v_gene: TRBV19; d_gene: NA; CDR3aa: CATTIWGGSNQPQHF; CDR3nt: TGTGCCACCACTATTTGGGGGGGGTCGAATCAGCCCCAGCATTTT
j_gene: TRBJ2-7; abundance: once; v_gene: TRBV10-3; d_gene: NA; CDR3aa: CAISDPGLGESYEQYF; CDR3nt: TGTGCCATCAGTGACCCCGGCCTAGGCGAATCCTACGAGCAGTACTTC
j_gene: TRBJ2-5; abundance: NA; v_gene: TRBV25-1; d_gene: NA; CDR3aa: CASSGGLGIQETQYF; CDR3nt: TGTGCCAGCAGCGGAGGGTTGGGCATCCAAGAGACCCAGTACTTC
j_gene: TRBJ1-2; abundance: NA; v_gene: TRBV4-1; d_gene: TRBD1; CDR3aa: CASSQHLRGTGSYGYTF; CDR3nt: TGCGCCAGCAGCCAGCATCTGAGGGGGACAGGGTCCTATGGCTACACCTTC
j_gene: TRBJ1-2; abundance: NA; v_gene: TRBV11-2; d_gene: NA; CDR3aa: CASSLFGAGSHTF; CDR3nt: NA
j_gene: TRBJ2-7; abundance: NA; v_gene: TRBV15; d_gene: NA; CDR3aa: CATSRDRYEQYF; CDR3nt: TGTGCCACCAGCCGAGACAGGTACGAGCAGTACTTC
j_gene: TRBJ1-2; abundance: once; v_gene: TRBV5-6; d_gene: NA; CDR3aa: CASIRLRQWEAGYTF; CDR3nt: TGTGCCAGCATTCGTCTGCGTCAGTGGGAAGCGGGCTACACCTTC
j_gene: TRBJ2-1; abundance: few; v_gene: TRBV6-1; d_gene: NA; CDR3aa: CASSVREQFF; CDR3nt: TGTGCCAGCAGCGTGCGGGAGCAGTTCTTC
j_gene: TRBJ2-7; abundance: NA; v_gene: TRBV7-6; d_gene: NA; CDR3aa: CASSSEGGEQYF; CDR3nt: TGTGCCAGCAGCTCCGAGGGGGGCGAGCAGTACTTC
j_gene: TRBJ2-7; abundance: NA; v_gene: TRBV6-1; d_gene: TRBD1; CDR3aa: CASSERQGKYEQYF; CDR3nt: TGTGCCAGCAGTGAAAGACAGGGTAAATACGAGCAGTACTTC
j_gene: TRBJ1-1; abundance: NA; v_gene: TRBV6-1; d_gene: NA; CDR3aa: CASSERHTEAFF; CDR3nt: TGTGCCAGCAGTGAAAGACACACTGAAGCTTTCTTT
j_gene: TRBJ2-3; abundance: NA; v_gene: TRBV29-1; d_gene: NA; CDR3aa: CSVREEGYTQYF; CDR3nt: TGCAGCGTAAGGGAGGAGGGGTATACGCAGTATTTT